This is a list of T cell receptor beta chains from one sample in a study of T cell responses to AZD1222 COVID-19 vaccine. Sequencing used immunoSEQ multiplex PCR; TCRdb keeps in-frame clones, though not all of them. The sample carries over 150,000 clones, over 80% recorded once. Sequences were derived from peripheral blood, sampled 28 days after the second dose of the MenACWY control vaccine. The receptors come from an adult who received the MenACWY meningococcal vaccine as a control. CDR3s include the opening cysteine and the closing phenylalanine or tryptophan. A D gene is named only where the DNA matches it firmly. Size values are once, few and many counts, or a class for expanded clones, and some rows have none.

J gene: TRBJ2-2
CDR3 length: 13
clone size: .
D gene: TRBD1
V gene: TRBV18
CDR3 DNA: TGTGCCAGCTTGGCGACAGGGACCGGGGAGCTGTTTTTT
CDR3 protein: CASLATGTGELFF

J gene: TRBJ1-1
CDR3 length: 14
clone size: .
D gene: .
V gene: TRBV6-5
CDR3 DNA: TGTGCCAGCAGTTACTCGTATAAAAACACTGAAGCTTTCTTT
CDR3 protein: CASSYSYKNTEAFF

J gene: TRBJ1-1
CDR3 length: 16
clone size: .
D gene: .
V gene: TRBV5-6
CDR3 DNA: TGTGCCAGCAGCTTGGCCCGGAACGGAAAGAACACTGAAGCTTTCTTT
CDR3 protein: CASSLARNGKNTEAFF

J gene: TRBJ1-1
CDR3 length: 13
clone size: .
D gene: .
V gene: TRBV7-8
CDR3 DNA: TGTGCCAGCAGCCCCTCGGGCACTCAAGAAGCTTTCTTT
CDR3 protein: CASSPSGTQEAFF

J gene: TRBJ1-4
CDR3 length: 15
clone size: .
D gene: TRBD1
V gene: TRBV9
CDR3 DNA: TGTGCCAGCAGCCCCTGGGACAGGGTCGGCGAAAAACTGTTTTTT
CDR3 protein: CASSPWDRVGEKLFF

J gene: TRBJ1-1
CDR3 length: 13
clone size: .
D gene: .
V gene: TRBV4-1
CDR3 DNA: TGCGCCAGCAGCCAAGACCTGGGCACTGAAGCTTTCTTT
CDR3 protein: CASSQDLGTEAFF

J gene: TRBJ1-2
CDR3 length: 14
clone size: .
D gene: .
V gene: TRBV10-3
CDR3 DNA: TGTGCCATCAGTGAAGGGGTAAAGGACTATGGCTACACCTTC
CDR3 protein: CAISEGVKDYGYTF

J gene: TRBJ1-5
CDR3 length: 12
clone size: .
D gene: .
V gene: TRBV19
CDR3 DNA: TGTGCCAGTAGGGATGGGGGCCAGCCCCAGCATTTT
CDR3 protein: CASRDGGQPQHF

J gene: TRBJ2-1
CDR3 length: 14
clone size: .
D gene: .
V gene: TRBV7-3
CDR3 DNA: TGTGCCAGCAGCACAGGGACTGCCCCAGGAGAGCAGTTCTTC
CDR3 protein: CASSTGTAPGEQFF

J gene: TRBJ1-1
CDR3 length: 14
clone size: .
D gene: .
V gene: TRBV5-4
CDR3 DNA: TGTGCCAGCAGCCCCTGGGGGGGGAAAACTGAAGCTTTCTTT
CDR3 protein: CASSPWGGKTEAFF

J gene: TRBJ1-6
CDR3 length: 13
clone size: .
D gene: TRBD1
V gene: TRBV12-3/TRBV12-4
CDR3 DNA: TGTGCCAGCAGGACAGGGTGGGTTTCACCCCTCCACTTT
CDR3 protein: CASRTGWVSPLHF

J gene: TRBJ1-5
CDR3 length: 14
clone size: .
D gene: .
V gene: TRBV3-1/TRBV3-2
CDR3 DNA: TGTGCCAGCAGCCAAGATAGGACCAATCAGCCCCAGCATTTT
CDR3 protein: CASSQDRTNQPQHF

J gene: TRBJ1-2
CDR3 length: 12
clone size: .
D gene: .
V gene: TRBV3-1/TRBV3-2
CDR3 DNA: TGTGCCAGCAGCCAGCACAGGGAGGGCTACACCTTC
CDR3 protein: CASSQHREGYTF

J gene: TRBJ2-3
CDR3 length: 15
clone size: .
D gene: TRBD2
V gene: TRBV28
CDR3 DNA: TGTGCCAGTTCGGGGGGGGGCCTCGGCACAGATACGCAGTATTTT
CDR3 protein: CASSGGGLGTDTQYF

J gene: TRBJ1-1
CDR3 length: 14
clone size: .
D gene: TRBD1
V gene: TRBV7-8
CDR3 DNA: TGTGCCAGCAGCTCCCGGGACAGGGACTCTGAAGCTTTCTTT
CDR3 protein: CASSSRDRDSEAFF

J gene: TRBJ2-3
CDR3 length: 15
clone size: .
D gene: .
V gene: TRBV4-3
CDR3 DNA: TGCGCCAGCAGCCAAGCTTCGGTTAGCACAGATACGCAGTATTTT
CDR3 protein: CASSQASVSTDTQYF

J gene: TRBJ2-3
CDR3 length: 14
clone size: once
D gene: TRBD2
V gene: TRBV11-1
CDR3 DNA: TGTGCCAGCAGCTTAAGGCTAGCGGCCGATACGCAGTATTTT
CDR3 protein: CASSLRLAADTQYF

J gene: TRBJ2-7
CDR3 length: 13
clone size: .
D gene: .
V gene: TRBV15
CDR3 DNA: TGTGCCACCAGCAGAGACAGGGGTTACGAGCAGTACTTC
CDR3 protein: CATSRDRGYEQYF

J gene: TRBJ2-6
CDR3 length: 20
clone size: .
D gene: TRBD1
V gene: TRBV9
CDR3 DNA: TGTGCCAGCAGCGGTAATCCCGGACAGGGAATGGGCTCTGGGGCCAACGTCCTGACTTTC
CDR3 protein: CASSGNPGQGMGSGANVLTF

J gene: TRBJ1-1
CDR3 length: 15
clone size: .
D gene: .
V gene: TRBV6-2/TRBV6-3
CDR3 DNA: TGTGCCAGCAGTTACTCGAGGCTGCCAGGCACTGAAGCTTTCTTT
CDR3 protein: CASSYSRLPGTEAFF

J gene: TRBJ1-6
CDR3 length: 13
clone size: .
D gene: .
V gene: TRBV11-2
CDR3 DNA: TGTGCCAGCAGCTTAGACCCGAATTCACCCCTCCACTTT
CDR3 protein: CASSLDPNSPLHF

J gene: TRBJ1-2
CDR3 length: 14
clone size: few
D gene: .
V gene: TRBV7-2
CDR3 DNA: TGTGCCAGCAGCTTAGATCGCACCCTCTATGGCTACACCTTC
CDR3 protein: CASSLDRTLYGYTF

J gene: TRBJ2-2
CDR3 length: 14
clone size: .
D gene: .
V gene: TRBV29-1
CDR3 DNA: TGCAGCGTTTCGGCGGGGTTAGTAACCGGGGAGCTGTTTTTT
CDR3 protein: CSVSAGLVTGELFF

J gene: TRBJ2-3
CDR3 length: 13
clone size: .
D gene: TRBD2
V gene: TRBV12-3/TRBV12-4
CDR3 DNA: TGTGCCAGCAATCCAGCGGGAGGAGATACGCAGTATTTT
CDR3 protein: CASNPAGGDTQYF

J gene: TRBJ1-2
CDR3 length: 15
clone size: .
D gene: .
V gene: TRBV13
CDR3 DNA: TGTGCCAGCAGCTTAGCGCGGGGGTCATACTATGGCTACACCTTC
CDR3 protein: CASSLARGSYYGYTF

J gene: TRBJ1-3
CDR3 length: 15
clone size: .
D gene: TRBD1
V gene: TRBV5-4
CDR3 DNA: TGTGCCAGCAGCCTACAGGGGGGGTATGGAAACACCATATATTTT
CDR3 protein: CASSLQGGYGNTIYF

J gene: TRBJ1-1
CDR3 length: 12
clone size: .
D gene: .
V gene: TRBV6-1
CDR3 DNA: TGTGCCAGCAGTGAAAACGCCTGGGGAGCTTTCTTT
CDR3 protein: CASSENAWGAFF

J gene: TRBJ1-2
CDR3 length: 14
clone size: few
D gene: .
V gene: TRBV28
CDR3 DNA: TGTGCCAGCACCACGGGACATACTAACTATGGCTACACCTTC
CDR3 protein: CASTTGHTNYGYTF

J gene: TRBJ2-1
CDR3 length: 14
clone size: .
D gene: .
V gene: TRBV28
CDR3 DNA: TGTGCCAGCGGCAGGCCCTGGATGAGAAATGAGCAGTTCTTC
CDR3 protein: CASGRPWMRNEQFF

J gene: TRBJ1-4
CDR3 length: 12
clone size: .
D gene: .
V gene: TRBV7-9
CDR3 DNA: TGTGCCAGCAGCCCGGGGGAGGGAAAACTGTTTTTT
CDR3 protein: CASSPGEGKLFF

J gene: TRBJ1-5
CDR3 length: 16
clone size: .
D gene: .
V gene: TRBV10-3
CDR3 DNA: TGTGCCATCAGTGCTCGAGGCACTGATAGCAATCAGCCCCAGCATTTT
CDR3 protein: CAISARGTDSNQPQHF

J gene: TRBJ2-7
CDR3 length: 13
clone size: .
D gene: TRBD1
V gene: TRBV6-6
CDR3 DNA: TGTGCCAGCAGTCGGGACAGAACCTACGAGCAGTACTTC
CDR3 protein: CASSRDRTYEQYF

J gene: TRBJ1-3
CDR3 length: 13
clone size: .
D gene: .
V gene: TRBV6-1
CDR3 DNA: TGTGCCAGCAGTGATTGGATCGGAAACACCATATATTTT
CDR3 protein: CASSDWIGNTIYF

J gene: TRBJ2-7
CDR3 length: 12
clone size: .
D gene: .
V gene: TRBV3-1/TRBV3-2
CDR3 DNA: TGTGCCAGCAGGCGACAGGACTACGAGCAGTACTTC
CDR3 protein: CASRRQDYEQYF

J gene: TRBJ2-7
CDR3 length: 17
clone size: once
D gene: .
V gene: TRBV30
CDR3 DNA: TGTGCCTGGAGTGTAGCAGCCCCCCGGCGTGGCAGATACGAGCAGTACTTC
CDR3 protein: CAWSVAAPRRGRYEQYF

J gene: TRBJ2-3
CDR3 length: 16
clone size: .
D gene: .
V gene: TRBV7-6
CDR3 DNA: TGTGCCAGCAGCTTAGTGACGGGGGCATCAACAGATACGCAGTATTTT
CDR3 protein: CASSLVTGASTDTQYF

J gene: TRBJ1-1
CDR3 length: 14
clone size: once
D gene: .
V gene: TRBV4-1
CDR3 DNA: TGCGCCAGCAGCCCGAAGGGGGTGAACACTGAAGCTTTCTTT
CDR3 protein: CASSPKGVNTEAFF

J gene: TRBJ2-7
CDR3 length: 11
clone size: .
D gene: TRBD1
V gene: TRBV28
CDR3 DNA: TGTGCCAGCCACAGGGGATACGAGCAGTACTTC
CDR3 protein: CASHRGYEQYF

J gene: TRBJ1-5
CDR3 length: 16
clone size: .
D gene: TRBD1
V gene: TRBV10-3
CDR3 DNA: TGTGCCATCAGTGAGTCCGGGACAGGGGAAAGTTCGCCCCAGCATTTT
CDR3 protein: CAISESGTGESSPQHF

J gene: TRBJ2-6
CDR3 length: 15
clone size: .
D gene: .
V gene: TRBV6-5
CDR3 DNA: TGTGCCAGCAAGGACGGACCCTCTGGGGCCAACGTCCTGACTTTC
CDR3 protein: CASKDGPSGANVLTF

J gene: TRBJ1-2
CDR3 length: 12
clone size: .
D gene: .
V gene: TRBV28
CDR3 DNA: TGTGCCAGCAGTCCAGCCGCGCGGGGCTACACCTTC
CDR3 protein: CASSPAARGYTF

J gene: TRBJ1-1
CDR3 length: 13
clone size: .
D gene: .
V gene: TRBV19
CDR3 DNA: TGTGCCAGCCATAGATCAGATGGGGAGGGATCTTTCTTT
CDR3 protein: CASHRSDGEGSFF

J gene: TRBJ1-4
CDR3 length: 13
clone size: .
D gene: .
V gene: TRBV18
CDR3 DNA: TGTGCCAGCTCACCAGGTCTGGGTGAAAAACTGTTTTTT
CDR3 protein: CASSPGLGEKLFF

J gene: TRBJ2-6
CDR3 length: 17
clone size: once
D gene: TRBD1
V gene: TRBV27
CDR3 DNA: TGTGCCAGCAGTTTATGGACAGGGAGCTCTGGGGCCAACGTCCTGACTTTC
CDR3 protein: CASSLWTGSSGANVLTF

J gene: TRBJ2-7
CDR3 length: 13
clone size: .
D gene: .
V gene: TRBV18
CDR3 DNA: TGTGCCAGCTCCCCGGCCGGCTCCTACGAGCAGTACTTC
CDR3 protein: CASSPAGSYEQYF

J gene: TRBJ2-7
CDR3 length: 15
clone size: once
D gene: .
V gene: TRBV3-1/TRBV3-2
CDR3 DNA: TGTGCCAGCAGCCAAATAGGGGGAAGCTCCTACGAGCAGTACTTC
CDR3 protein: CASSQIGGSSYEQYF